This TCR beta chain was obtained from a study of T cells in localized non-small cell lung cancer. Overall study findings and caveats: Compared with tumor, uninvolved adjacent lung displayed greater T cell clonality, ranking highest overall. Adjacent lung tissue had a median about 50 of the top 100 clones found in the tumor.

Some clones are missing from TCRdb's copy, which holds only in-frame ones; the method was immunoSEQ multiplex PCR. The repertoire includes thousands of clones, about 30% of them detected once, and around 11% sits in the top ten. Germline V gene sequence: CDR1 MDHEN, CDR2 SYDVKM. The CDR3 has 15 amino acids. V shed 5 bases and J 11 bases; nucleotides not matched to a gene: 14. This clone was picked up one time. The antigen is undetermined. This specimen was normal lung tissue next to the tumor, taken before any cancer treatment. The receptor was derived from a man between 40 and 70 years old with stage I lung adenocarcinoma. The chain joins TRBV28 to TRBJ1-5; TRBD1 matches 8 bases. The CDR3 DNA reads TGTGCCAGCAGTCAGTTCGACAGGGGAGTTGGGGCCCAGCATTTT. It specifies CASSQFDRGVGAQHF.